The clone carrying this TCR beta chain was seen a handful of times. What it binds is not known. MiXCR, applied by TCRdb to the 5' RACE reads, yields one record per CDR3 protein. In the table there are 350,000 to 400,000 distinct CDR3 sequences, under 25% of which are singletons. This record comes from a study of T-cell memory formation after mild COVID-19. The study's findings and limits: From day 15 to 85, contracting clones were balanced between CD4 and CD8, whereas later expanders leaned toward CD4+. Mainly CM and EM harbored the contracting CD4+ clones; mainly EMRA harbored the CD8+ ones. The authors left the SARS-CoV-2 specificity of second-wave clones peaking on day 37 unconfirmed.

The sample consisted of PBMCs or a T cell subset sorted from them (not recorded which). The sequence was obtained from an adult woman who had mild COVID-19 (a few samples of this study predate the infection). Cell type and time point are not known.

CDR3 nucleotide sequence: TGTGCCAGCAGCTTGCCCGGAGGTGAGCAGTTCTTC. It codes for CASSLPGGEQFF. This sequence joins TRBV5-6 and TRBJ2-1, with D tentatively TRBD2 (5 bases). V lost 1 base to trimming and J lost 9 bases, with 8 bases between them. This CDR3 spans 12 amino acids. Germline CDR1 SGHDT, CDR2 YYEEEE.